These 24 T cell receptor beta chains were sequenced from one sample in a study of neoadjuvant nivolumab and ipilimumab in lung cancer. Measured with immunoSEQ multiplex PCR; TCRdb has only the in-frame clones, and not every one. The sample shows fewer than 40,000 clones, around 90% of them seen only once. Sequencing used peripheral blood, obtained after neoadjuvant nivolumab, alone or with ipilimumab, at or shortly before surgery. The receptors were sampled from an adult with non-small cell lung cancer.

V usage is TRBV15 and J usage is TRBJ2-7; D unclear. Between the trimmed V and J ends, which lost 0 bases and 0 bases, there was a span of 3 bases. The CDR3 is 13 residues long. Germline CDR1 and CDR2: LNHNV and YYDKDF (reference sequence). The chain's CDR3 is CATSRDRSYEQYF. CDR3 nucleotide sequence: TGTGCCACCAGCAGAGATCGCTCCTACGAGCAGTACTTC. Using reference TRBV15 and TRBJ2-7 for the parts outside the CDR3, the full variable domain is DAMVIQNPRYQVTQFGKPVTLSCSQTLNHNVMYWYQQKSSQAPKLLFHYYDKDFNNEADTPDNFQSRRPNTSFCFLDIRSPGLGDTAMYLCATSRDRSYEQYFGPGTRLTVT.

The chain uses TRBV10-2 and TRBJ1-1; D call uncertain. The V end lost 5 bases, the J end lost 0 bases, and 7 bases lay between the germline ends. Germline values: CDR1 WSHSY, CDR2 SAAADI. CDR3 length equals 13 residues. This CDR3 reads CASSHSLNTEAFF. DNA of the CDR3: TGCGCCAGCAGTCACAGTTTGAACACTGAAGCTTTCTTT.

The rearrangement links TRBV2 to TRBJ2-7; 12 nucleotides agree with TRBD2. The germline CDR1 and CDR2 sequences are SNHLY and FYNNEI. The CDR3 runs to 16 residues. With 8 bases clipped from V and 1 base from J, the junction kept 9 bases outside the gene matches. CDR3 residues: CASPLRLAGDSYEQYF. The CDR3, as DNA: TGTGCCAGCCCCCTTAGACTAGCGGGAGATTCCTACGAGCAGTACTTC. Supplemented by reference TRBV2 and TRBJ2-7, the full variable domain reads EPEVTQTPSHQVTQMGQEVILRCVPISNHLYFYWYRQILGQKVEFLVSFYNNEISEKSEIFDDQFSVERPDGSNFTLKIRSTKLEDSAMYFCASPLRLAGDSYEQYFGPGTRLTVT.

The chain is built from TRBV7-2 and TRBJ2-1; 14 bases line up with TRBD2. Germline values: CDR1 SGHTA, CDR2 FQGNSA. V lost 5 bases, J lost 6 bases, and 9 bases stayed unmatched. CDR3 length equals 17 residues. CDR3 in amino acids: CASSPGLAGGGGNEQFF. The CDR3 DNA follows: TGTGCCAGCAGCCCAGGACTAGCGGGAGGAGGAGGCAATGAGCAGTTCTTC.

The chain recombines TRBV6-5 with TRBJ1-5, with TRBD1 identical over 8 bases. CDR1 is MNHEY and CDR2 is SVGAGI in the germline V gene. The CDR3 runs to 15 residues. Losses at the gene ends were 6 bases for V and 7 bases for J; bases not matched to a gene: 11. CDR3 loop: CASRHRGGAEQPQHF. Here the CDR3 DNA reads TGTGCCAGCAGGCACAGGGGGGGGGCAGAACAGCCCCAGCATTTT.

A single count supports this clone. In nucleotides, the CDR3 is TGCGCCAGCAGCGGGACAGGGGCGAACACTGAAGCTTTCTTT. It translates to CASSGTGANTEAFF. The chain is built from TRBV5-1 and TRBJ1-1; TRBD1 matches at 10 bases. In germline, CDR1 is SGHRS, CDR2 YFSETQ. Trimming cost V 4 bases and J 1 base; bases outside gene matches: 1. The CDR3 has 14 residues.

This rearrangement joins TRBV7-9 to TRBJ2-5; D might be TRBD2 (6 bases). The germline gives CDR1 SEHNR, CDR2 FQNEAQ (reference sequence). Between the trimmed V and J ends, which lost 5 bases and 7 bases, there was a span of 20 bases. This CDR3 has 15 residues. The CDR3 loop is CASSPFLGGSTTQYF. In DNA, the CDR3 is TGTGCCAGCAGCCCTTTTTTGGGGGGAAGTACGACCCAGTACTTC.

The V gene is TRBV7-8, the J gene TRBJ2-2, with 7 bases aligning to TRBD2. Germline CDR1 and CDR2: SGHVS and FQNEAQ. The CDR3 consists of 15 residues. After removal of 6 bases from V and 5 bases from J, the junction contained 9 bases not matched to a gene. The CDR3 sequence: CASRQTSPTTGELFF. CDR3 nucleotides: TGTGCCAGCAGACAGACTAGCCCCACGACCGGGGAGCTGTTTTTT.

The V and J genes are TRBV9 and TRBJ1-4; D is unclear. The germline CDR1 and CDR2 sequences are SGDLS and YYNGEE. The V end was cut by 4 bases, the J end by 7 bases, with 17 bases between. This CDR3 spans 15 amino acids. The CDR3 here is CASSFRTGGSEKLFF. In DNA form, the CDR3 reads TGTGCCAGCAGCTTCCGGACGGGTGGAAGTGAAAAACTGTTTTTT.

The rearrangement joins TRBV5-5 to TRBJ2-2; 7 bases are a match to TRBD1. V was clipped by 0 bases and J by 3 bases; unmatched bases: 8. Germline lookup yields CDR1 SGHKS and CDR2 YYEKEE (reference sequence). The CDR3 extends over 17 amino acids. This CDR3 reads CASSLEPTGPDTGELFF. The CDR3 bases are TGTGCCAGCAGCTTGGAGCCGACAGGGCCCGACACCGGGGAGCTGTTTTTT.

J is TRBJ2-3 and V is TRBV11-2; possibly TRBD1 or TRBD2 for D (6 bases each). This CDR3 spans 16 amino acids. The V end was cut by 1 base, the J end by 5 bases, with 16 bases between. The germline gives CDR1 SGHAT, CDR2 FQNNGV. This chain's CDR3 is CASSLGSGAGGDTQYF. Written as DNA, the CDR3 is TGTGCCAGCAGCTTAGGCTCGGGGGCCGGGGGAGATACGCAGTATTTT.

The chain couples TRBV10-2 to TRBJ2-5; no reliable D call. Germline V gene lookup returns CDR1 WSHSY and CDR2 SAAADI. This CDR3 has 12 amino acids. The V gene lost 3 bases and the J gene lost 5 bases, with 7 bases spanning the gap. The CDR3 coding sequence is TGCGCCAGCAGTGACTTGAGTGAGACCCAGTACTTC. This encodes CASSDLSETQYF.

The V gene is TRBV11-2, the J gene TRBJ1-1; D unclear. Trimming shortened V by 5 bases and J by 2 bases, and 12 bases separated the two germline ends. There are 14 residues in the CDR3. CDR1 and CDR2 (germline): SGHAT, FQNNGV. The CDR3 DNA sequence: TGTGCCAGCAGCCAGAACCGCGTTAACACTGAAGCTTTCTTT. As protein: CASSQNRVNTEAFF.

This rearrangement joins TRBV29-1 to TRBJ1-5; D gene ambiguous. The V end lost 1 base, the J end lost 4 bases, and 8 bases lay between the germline ends. This CDR3 is built from 13 residues. Germline CDR1 is SQVTM and CDR2 is ANQGSEA. The CDR3, as DNA: TGCAGCGTTGAAGGAGGACTGAATCAGCCCCAGCATTTT. Its protein product is CSVEGGLNQPQHF.

CDR3 protein: CASSFPGQRYGYTF. CDR3 DNA sequence: TGTGCCAGCAGTTTCCCCGGACAGAGGTATGGCTACACCTTC. The chain has TRBV28 and TRBJ1-2; D may be TRBD1 (6 bases). V lost 3 bases and J lost 5, with 13 bases in between. This CDR3 has 14 amino acids. Germline-derived CDR1 and CDR2 are MDHEN and SYDVKM.

This clone was observed once. This sequence joins TRBV5-1 and TRBJ2-1; perhaps TRBD2 as D (6 bases). Trimming shortened V by 3 bases and J by 16 bases, and 17 bases separated the two germline ends. Germline V gene sequence: CDR1 SGHRS, CDR2 YFSETQ. The CDR3 is made up of 12 amino acids. The CDR3 DNA is TGCGCCAGCAGCTCGTGGGAGGACGGCCTATTCTTC. Protein: CASSSWEDGLFF.

The V call is TRBV7-2, the J call TRBJ1-5; D might be TRBD1 (6 bases). Trimming took 7 bases from V and 0 from J, leaving 19 bases between them. The CDR3 extends over 17 amino acids. From germline, CDR1 is SGHTA and CDR2 FQGNSA. The CDR3 DNA reads as TGTGCCAGCATCATGGGGGGGGCAACTGGTAGCAATCAGCCCCAGCATTTT. It yields the protein CASIMGGATGSNQPQHF.

This clone was seen only once. V gene TRBV7-3 combines with J gene TRBJ2-5; D is unclear. V lost 0 bases to trimming and J lost 7 bases, with 9 bases between them. Germline values: CDR1 SGHTA, CDR2 FQGTGA. There are 13 residues in the CDR3. DNA of the CDR3: TGTGCCAGCAGCTTAACGGGGATCGGGACCCAGTACTTC. This encodes CASSLTGIGTQYF.

This sequence joins TRBV12-5 and TRBJ1-1; D is undetermined. The CDR3 length is 11 residues. V lost 3 bases and J 8 bases, leaving 7 bases between the germline ends. Per the germline V gene, CDR1 is LGHNT and CDR2 is FRNRAP. Here the CDR3 DNA reads TGTGCTAGTGGTTTTCCTTCAGAAGCTTTCTTT. Amino acid sequence: CASGFPSEAFF.

The chain joins TRBV7-9 to TRBJ2-3, with 8 bases identical to TRBD1. V gave up 0 bases and J gave up 10 bases; unmatched junction bases: 6. The CDR3 is 14 amino acids. CDR1 SEHNR and CDR2 FQNEAQ come from the germline V gene (reference sequence). The CDR3 loop reads CASSLAQTGEAQYF. Written as DNA, the CDR3 is TGTGCCAGCAGCTTAGCCCAGACAGGGGAGGCGCAGTATTTT.

The genes are TRBV5-1 and TRBJ1-1; a possible D gene is TRBD1 (5 bases). The CDR3 is 13 residues long. V lost 4 bases and J lost 1, with 8 bases in between. CDR1 is SGHRS, CDR2 YFSETQ, per germline. CDR3 nucleotides: TGCGCCAGCAGCCGACAGCCGAACACTGAAGCTTTCTTT. Protein product: CASSRQPNTEAFF.

CDR3 nucleotides: TGTGCCAGCAGCTTAGGACTAGCGGAAGAGACCCAGTACTTC. It yields the protein CASSLGLAEETQYF. The V and J genes are TRBV11-2 and TRBJ2-5, with 9 nucleotides matching TRBD2. The V and J ends lost 1 base and 3 bases, in that order; junction bases with no gene match: 0. Per the germline V gene, CDR1 is SGHAT and CDR2 is FQNNGV. This CDR3 has 14 residues.

The chain joins TRBV7-9 to TRBJ2-3; 8 positions match TRBD1. The germline V gene has CDR1 SEHNR and CDR2 FQNEAQ (reference sequence). CDR3 length equals 15 residues. V shed 5 bases, J shed 5 bases, and the junction held 9 bases outside the gene matches. The CDR3 DNA reads as TGTGCCAGCAGCCACCGAGACAGGGGTGAAGATACGCAGTATTTT. This sequence encodes CASSHRDRGEDTQYF.

V and J are TRBV5-1 and TRBJ2-2, with 7 bases fitting TRBD2. V lost 5 bases, J lost 2 bases, and 3 bases stayed unmatched. This CDR3 contains 14 residues. From germline, CDR1 is SGHRS and CDR2 YFSETQ. The CDR3 spells CASRGLSNTGELFF. The DNA of the CDR3 is TGCGCCAGCAGGGGACTATCAAACACCGGGGAGCTGTTTTTT. Supplemented by reference TRBV5-1 and TRBJ2-2, the full variable domain reads KAGVTQTPRYLIKTRGQQVTLSCSPISGHRSVSWYQQTPGQGLQFLFEYFSETQRNKGNFPGRFSGRQFSNSRSEMNVSTLELGDSALYLCASRGLSNTGELFFGEGSRLTVL.